This TCR beta chain was profiled in a study of monozygotic twins with inflammatory bowel disease. General study findings and limits: Diversity of TCRbeta measured by inverse Simpson was lower in IBD patients than in healthy co-twins.

The CDR3 totals 18 residues. The germline V gene encodes CDR1 PRHDT and CDR2 FYEKMQ (reference sequence). TCRdb re-called the 5' RACE reads, yielding one record per CDR3 amino acid sequence without DNA. The listing contains approximately 420,000 distinct CDR3 sequences. Details on this clonotype: The antigen is undetermined.

This chain links TRBV13 with TRBJ2-1; as DNA is missing, the TRBD2 call by TCRdb cannot be tested. Input material: blood. The TCR originated in a human donor with ulcerative colitis or Crohn's disease, or a healthy co-twin of an affected twin (not recorded which). CDR3 protein: CASSFPRGGTSMNNEQFF.